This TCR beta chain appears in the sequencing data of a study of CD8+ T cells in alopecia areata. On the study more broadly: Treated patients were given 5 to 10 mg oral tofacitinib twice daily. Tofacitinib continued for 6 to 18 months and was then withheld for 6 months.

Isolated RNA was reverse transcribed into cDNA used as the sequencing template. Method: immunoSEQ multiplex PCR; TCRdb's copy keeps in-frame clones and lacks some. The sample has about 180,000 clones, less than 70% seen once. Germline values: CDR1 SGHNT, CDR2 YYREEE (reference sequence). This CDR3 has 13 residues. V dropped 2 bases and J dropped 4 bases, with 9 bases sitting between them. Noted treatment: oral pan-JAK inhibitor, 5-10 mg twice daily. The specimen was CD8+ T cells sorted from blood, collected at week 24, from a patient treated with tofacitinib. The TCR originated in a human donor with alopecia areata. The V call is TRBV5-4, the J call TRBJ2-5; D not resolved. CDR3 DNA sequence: TGTGCCAGCAGCTTAACCCGTGGAGAGACCCAGTACTTC. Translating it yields CASSLTRGETQYF.